A single sample gave rise to the 32 T cell receptor beta chains below, sequenced in a study of response to subunit inactivated influenza vaccine. Via MiXCR, TCRdb re-called the RT-PCR reads, giving one row per CDR3 protein. Among over 400,000 distinct CDR3 sequences listed, roughly 9.8% were seen once. The material was PBMCs from blood, obtained around seven weeks after vaccination. These receptors all stem from a man aged 45-60 years who received an inactivated influenza vaccine.

This clonotype was detected many times. The V and J genes are TRBV20-1 and TRBJ2-1; 7 bases fit TRBD2. Germline CDR1 DFQATT, CDR2 SNEGSKA (reference sequence). V lost 6 bases, J lost 8 bases, and 10 bases stayed unmatched. This CDR3 region has 13 residues. The CDR3 loop is CSASALGGDEQFF. Here the CDR3 DNA reads TGCAGTGCGTCAGCGCTGGGGGGGGATGAGCAGTTCTTC.

The J gene is TRBJ2-7, the V gene TRBV7-9; the match to TRBD1 covers 8 bases. Germline CDR1 is SEHNR and CDR2 is FQNEAQ (reference sequence). CDR3 length: 16 amino acids. The trim removed 4 bases at V and 3 bases at J, leaving 11 bases unmatched. The CDR3 nucleotides read TGTGCCAGCAGCTCGAACTCAGGACAGGGTAGCTACGAGCAGTACTTC. It yields the protein CASSSNSGQGSYEQYF.

This clonotype was observed a handful of times. This chain connects TRBV25-1 to TRBJ1-1, with unresolved D. V dropped 1 base and J dropped 5 bases, with 17 bases sitting between them. Germline V gives CDR1 MGHDK, CDR2 SYGVNS. The CDR3 length is 16 residues. The CDR3, as DNA: TGTGCCAGCAGTGAATTCATATTGCGCGGAAGAACTGAAGCTTTCTTT. Its protein product is CASSEFILRGRTEAFF.

The chain carries TRBV5-1 and TRBJ1-3; D remains unclear. Germline CDR1 reads SGHRS; CDR2 reads YFSETQ. This CDR3 contains 14 residues. Trimming took off 0 bases at V and 2 bases at J, with 6 bases between the two ends. The CDR3 DNA is TGCGCCAGCAGCTTGGAGGGTACTGGAAACACCATATATTTT. Amino acids: CASSLEGTGNTIYF.

The chain recombines TRBV5-3 with TRBJ2-1; 7 bases agree with TRBD2. TRBV5-3 is identified as an open reading frame with a role that is uncertain. CDR3 size: 12 residues. V shed 5 bases and J 13 bases; nucleotides not matched to a gene: 9. The CDR3 nucleotides are TGTGCCAGAAGATATCTAGCGGACATACAGTTCTTC. This sequence encodes CARRYLADIQFF.

In its sample, this clonotype was seen many times. This chain links TRBV12-3 or TRBV12-4 with TRBJ2-7; the D call may be TRBD1 or TRBD2 (5 bases each). The CDR3 runs to 13 residues. V gave up 6 bases and J gave up 3 bases, with 12 bases separating them. The CDR3 spells CASSRGRDYEQYF. CDR3 nucleotides: TGTGCCAGCAGCCGGGGACGGGACTACGAGCAGTACTTC.

As to this clonotype: A much larger clone sits a single nucleotide away, making a read error possible. The chain joins TRBV20-1 to TRBJ1-5; TRBD1 aligns across 8 bases. This CDR3 spans 13 amino acids. Germline values: CDR1 DFQATT, CDR2 SNEGSKA (reference sequence). The trim removed 6 bases at V and 3 bases at J, leaving 4 bases unmatched. The chain's CDR3 is CSAMGQDNQPQHF. CDR3 in DNA: TGCAGTGCGATGGGACAGGACAATCAGCCCCAGCATTTT.

This clonotype was found many times. This chain connects TRBV20-1 to TRBJ1-1, with no clear D. Germline CDR1 DFQATT, CDR2 SNEGSKA (reference sequence). The V end lost 2 bases, the J end lost 7 bases, and 11 bases lay between the germline ends. This CDR3 is built from 12 residues. As DNA, the CDR3 is TGCAGTGCTAGACTAAACAACCGTGAAGCTTTCTTT. It yields the protein CSARLNNREAFF.

This clonotype appeared many times. This chain links TRBV18 with TRBJ1-1, with 12 nucleotides matching TRBD1. This CDR3 contains 18 residues. Germline CDR1 and CDR2: KGHSH and LQKENI. V lost 3 bases and J lost 1; bases outside the gene matches: 9. CDR3 protein: CASSPPGQGADGNTEAFF. For the CDR3, the DNA is TGTGCCAGCTCACCCCCGGGACAGGGGGCGGATGGGAACACTGAAGCTTTCTTT.

This clonotype was detected a few times. The rearrangement uses TRBV15 and TRBJ2-2, with D perhaps assigned TRBD1 or TRBD2 (5 bases each). The CDR3 is 18 residues long. Germline V gives CDR1 LNHNV, CDR2 YYDKDF (reference sequence). The ends were cut back, 5 bases at V and 4 bases at J, with 23 bases in the middle. CDR3 sequence: CATSASKPGPSSTGELFF. The DNA for the CDR3 is TGTGCCACCAGCGCCTCGAAACCGGGACCCTCGAGCACCGGGGAGCTGTTTTTT.

This clonotype has more than one count but fewer than ten. This sequence joins TRBV5-1 and TRBJ2-1; D is tentatively TRBD1 or TRBD2 (6 bases each). The CDR3 has 16 amino acids. The V end was cut by 0 bases, the J end by 4 bases, with 14 bases between. The germline CDR1 and CDR2 sequences are SGHRS and YFSETQ. The CDR3 is CASSLGPRGRYNEQFF. The CDR3 DNA reads TGCGCCAGCAGCTTGGGCCCTCGGGGGCGTTACAATGAGCAGTTCTTC.

V and J are TRBV5-6 and TRBJ2-1; tentatively, D is TRBD1 or TRBD2 (6 bases each). The CDR3 sequence is 14 residues long. V lost 1 base to trimming and J lost 7 bases, with 12 bases between them. The germline V gene encodes CDR1 SGHDT and CDR2 YYEEEE. The CDR3 DNA reads TGTGCCAGCAGCTTGCGGGGGCCACGGAATGAGCAGTTCTTC. Its protein is CASSLRGPRNEQFF.

At least ten counts were recorded for this clonotype. The germline gene is not matched at one end of the junction; a read error may be the cause. The chain combines TRBV7-2 with TRBJ2-7; no clear D gene. Germline-derived CDR1 and CDR2 are SGHTA and FQGNSA. The CDR3 length is 12 residues. The CDR3 loop reads CASSLARDEQYF. In DNA form, the CDR3 reads TGTGCCAGCAGTTTAGCTCGGGACGAGCAGTACTTC.

The J gene is TRBJ1-5, the V gene TRBV20-1, with a possible D match to TRBD1 (5 bases). Germline-derived CDR1 and CDR2 are DFQATT and SNEGSKA (reference sequence). Trimming pared 1 base from V and 6 bases from J, leaving 10 bases between. The CDR3 spans 13 residues. In nucleotides, the CDR3 is TGCAGTGCTAGAGTTGTGGGGGTTCAGCCCCAGCATTTT. Amino acid sequence: CSARVVGVQPQHF.

V is TRBV10-3 and J is TRBJ2-2, with TRBD1 matching 8 bases. Germline CDR1 ENHRY, CDR2 SYGVKD. The CDR3 spans 14 residues. Trimming at V came to 6 bases and at J to 7 bases, leaving 7 bases not matched to a gene. CDR3 sequence reads: CAIRDRDTGGELFF. DNA for the CDR3: TGTGCCATCAGGGACAGGGACACGGGCGGGGAGCTGTTTTTT.

The J gene is TRBJ1-1, the V gene TRBV28; D unresolved. Germline CDR1 is MDHEN and CDR2 is SYDVKM. CDR3 length equals 14 residues. V gave up 6 bases and J gave up 3 bases, with 14 bases separating them. The CDR3, as DNA: TGTGCCAGCAGCCGGTGGGTCACCCACACTGAAGCTTTCTTT. Translation: CASSRWVTHTEAFF.

Only a few counts were recorded for this clonotype. The chain recombines TRBV7-9 with TRBJ2-7; either TRBD1 or TRBD2 may supply D (5 bases each). This CDR3 is built from 14 residues. Looked up from germline, CDR1 is SEHNR and CDR2 is FQNEAQ (reference sequence). V dropped 5 bases and J dropped 4 bases, with 15 bases sitting between them. The chain's CDR3 is CASSEPRESYEQYF. For the CDR3, the DNA is TGTGCCAGCAGCGAGCCCAGGGAGTCTTACGAGCAGTACTTC.

This clonotype appeared a few times. The rearrangement joins TRBV11-2 to TRBJ2-2; weak D call: TRBD1 (5 bases). The CDR3 is made up of 18 amino acids. Germline CDR1 and CDR2: SGHAT and FQNNGV. V lost 5 bases, J lost 0 bases, and 19 bases lay in between. This CDR3 reads CASSPRTSLYSNTGELFF. The CDR3 DNA reads as TGTGCCAGCAGCCCCCGGACAAGCCTATATTCGAACACCGGGGAGCTGTTTTTT. The variable domain in full, with the rest retrieved from reference TRBV11-2 and TRBJ2-2, is EAGVAQSPRYKIIEKRQSVAFWCNPISGHATLYWYQQILGQGPKLLIQFQNNGVVDDSQLPKDRFSAERLKGVDSTLKIQPAKLEDSAVYLCASSPRTSLYSNTGELFFGEGSRLTVL.

The gene calls are TRBV28 and TRBJ1-5, with unresolved D. Germline-derived CDR1 and CDR2 are MDHEN and SYDVKM. The V gene lost 2 bases and the J gene lost 11 bases, with 10 bases spanning the gap. The CDR3 has 12 amino acids. The CDR3 nucleotides are TGTGCCAGCAGTTTAACAGCCGAGACCCAGCATTTT. It encodes CASSLTAETQHF. Full variable domain (outside the CDR3, taken from reference TRBV28 and TRBJ1-5): DVKVTQSSRYLVKRTGEKVFLECVQDMDHENMFWYRQDPGLGLRLIYFSYDVKMKEKGDIPEGYSVSREKKERFSLILESASTNQTSMYLCASSLTAETQHFGDGTRLSIL.

This clonotype was recorded many times. This chain links TRBV20-1 with TRBJ2-3, with D perhaps matching TRBD1 or TRBD2 (5 bases each). V was trimmed by 6 bases and J by 0 bases, leaving 13 bases between them. From germline, CDR1 is DFQATT and CDR2 SNEGSKA (reference sequence). The CDR3 contains 14 residues. CDR3 in DNA: TGCAGTGCAGGGACCTTTACTAGCACAGATACGCAGTATTTT. Its translation: CSAGTFTSTDTQYF.

The chain recombines TRBV20-1 with TRBJ2-3, with 9 bases lining up with TRBD2. The V gene end was trimmed by 6 bases and the J gene end by 2 bases; junction bases not matched to a gene: 9. The CDR3 consists of 15 residues. Per germline, CDR1 DFQATT and CDR2 SNEGSKA (reference sequence). CDR3 loop: CSAVGGGGVTDTQYF. The CDR3 bases are TGCAGTGCCGTAGGCGGGGGGGGTGTCACAGATACGCAGTATTTT.

This clonotype was observed a handful of times. The chain combines TRBV7-2 with TRBJ1-1; D unclear. CDR1 and CDR2 from the germline V gene are SGHTA and FQGNSA. This CDR3 contains 13 residues. The V and J ends lost 1 base and 7 bases respectively, with 10 bases between them. CDR3 nucleotide sequence: TGTGCCAGCAGCTTAGAGATTCCGAATGAAGCTTTCTTT. The encoded protein is CASSLEIPNEAFF.

In regard to this clonotype: A much more abundant neighbour one base away suggests this may be a read error. The gene calls are TRBV5-1 and TRBJ1-4, with a weak D call TRBD1 (6 bases). Germline V gene lookup returns CDR1 SGHRS and CDR2 YFSETQ. The V and J ends lost 5 bases and 7 bases respectively, with 15 bases between them. CDR3 length equals 14 residues. The chain's CDR3 is CASSRGRGGEKLFF. The CDR3 DNA follows: TGCGCCAGCAGTCGTGGGAGAGGGGGTGAAAAACTGTTTTTT.

This clonotype appeared many times. This chain links TRBV28 with TRBJ2-2; tentative D call: TRBD2 (5 bases). Trimming stripped 8 bases from V and 7 bases from J, with 17 bases between. In germline, CDR1 is MDHEN, CDR2 SYDVKM. This CDR3 has 14 amino acids. The DNA for the CDR3 is TGTGCCAGCCTCCGGAGAGAGGGATTCGGGGAGCTGTTTTTT. Translating it yields CASLRREGFGELFF.

The chain joins TRBV4-3 to TRBJ2-1; 7 bases match TRBD1. V lost 4 bases, J lost 4 bases, and 10 bases stayed unmatched. The CDR3 contains 16 residues. The V gene's germline CDR1 is LGHNA and CDR2 YSLEER. The CDR3 reads CASSREPGQHYNEQFF. The CDR3 bases are TGCGCCAGCAGCCGCGAACCGGGACAGCATTACAATGAGCAGTTCTTC.

This clonotype was observed a handful of times. This chain connects TRBV12-3 or TRBV12-4 to TRBJ1-1; D remains ambiguous. Trimming shortened V by 2 bases and J by 4 bases, and 11 bases separated the two germline ends. The CDR3 runs 14 residues. The CDR3 region is CASSLRAGSTEAFF. In nucleotides, the CDR3 is TGTGCCAGCAGTTTAAGGGCTGGGTCCACTGAAGCTTTCTTT.

This clonotype turned up a few times. The chain couples TRBV6-2 or TRBV6-3 to TRBJ1-5; a weak D match, TRBD1 (6 bases). This CDR3 has 15 amino acids. V lost 6 bases and J 5 bases, leaving 17 bases between the germline ends. Germline V gene data show CDR1 as MNHEY and CDR2 as SVGEGT. CDR3 region: CASRRSRGPYQPQHF. The CDR3 bases are TGTGCCAGCAGGAGGAGTCGGGGGCCGTATCAGCCCCAGCATTTT.

This clonotype was found a few times. The CDR3 bases are TGTGCCAGCAGCCCTCACGTCCGGGACAGTAGCTCCTACGAGCAGTACTTC. Amino acid sequence: CASSPHVRDSSSYEQYF. The chain has TRBV7-9 and TRBJ2-7, with 7 bases matching TRBD1. This CDR3 is built from 17 residues. Germline-derived CDR1 and CDR2 are SEHNR and FQNEAQ (reference sequence). V shed 5 bases, J shed 0 bases, and the junction held 13 bases outside the gene matches.

The chain employs TRBV7-9 and TRBJ1-1, with TRBD1 matching over 7 bases. The V gene's germline CDR1 is SEHNR and CDR2 FQNEAQ (reference sequence). The CDR3 loop spans 14 amino acids. The trim removed 6 bases at V and 5 bases at J, leaving 9 bases unmatched. CDR3 residues: CASSLKQGFTEAFF. The CDR3, as DNA: TGTGCCAGCAGTTTGAAACAGGGGTTTACTGAAGCTTTCTTT.

This clonotype appeared a few times. The CDR3 is CASSPGLAQGTQYF. DNA of the CDR3: TGTGCCAGCAGCCCTGGACTAGCTCAGGGTACGCAGTATTTT. This chain links TRBV7-2 with TRBJ2-3; 8 bases line up with TRBD2. Germline V gives CDR1 SGHTA, CDR2 FQGNSA. V shed 5 bases and J 8 bases; nucleotides not matched to a gene: 9. The CDR3 sequence is 14 residues long.

This clonotype has a handful of counts. This rearrangement joins TRBV2 to TRBJ1-4, with D uncertain. V lost 5 bases to trimming and J lost 8 bases, with 6 bases between them. CDR1 is SNHLY and CDR2 is FYNNEI in the germline V gene. The CDR3 totals 11 residues. The CDR3 DNA sequence: TGTGCCAGCAGTCGAGAGGAAAAACTGTTTTTT. This codes for CASSREEKLFF.

This rearrangement joins TRBV11-2 to TRBJ2-7; 15 bases line up with TRBD2. J lost 0 bases, V lost 5 bases, and 11 bases had no gene match. This CDR3 has 19 residues. The V gene's germline CDR1 is SGHAT and CDR2 FQNNGV. CDR3 sequence reads: CASSLRTSGRGPSSYEQYF. The CDR3 DNA follows: TGTGCCAGCAGCCTCCGGACTAGCGGGAGGGGACCAAGCTCCTACGAGCAGTACTTC.